The clone carrying this T cell receptor (beta chain) was seen only a few times. This sample stems from a study of blood T cell repertoires in COVID-19. At the level of the study: Sites in the United States, Italy and Spain provided acute and convalescent COVID-19 samples.

Germline V gene data show CDR1 as SGHRS and CDR2 as YFSETQ. The CDR3 spans 16 residues. Deletions cut 3 bases from V and 4 bases from J, with 17 bases between. Assay: immunoSEQ multiplex PCR; the TCRdb copy retains only in-frame clones and omits some. The sample lists about 14,000 clones, about 78% occurring once. This clonotype was sampled from a human donor in a cohort sampled during active COVID-19. The chain is built from TRBV5-1 and TRBJ1-5; perhaps TRBD1 as D (5 bases). The sequenced sample consisted of peripheral blood. As DNA, the CDR3 is TGCGCCAGCAGCTCCGGGGGGACGGAGGGGAATCAGCCCCAGCATTTT. Protein sequence: CASSSGGTEGNQPQHF.